This passage covers 9 T cell receptor beta chains from one sample sequenced in a study of T cells after yellow fever vaccination. From the 5' RACE reads, TCRdb called clonotypes with MiXCR, one entry per CDR3 protein. The table shows some 320,000 distinct CDR3 sequences, with roughly 3.9% occurring only once. The sample here was PBMCs, taken 5 days after the yellow fever booster vaccination. The receptors come from a man between 18 and 35 years old who received the YFV17D yellow fever vaccine.

As regards this clonotype: Since a much larger clone is just one base distant, this may be a read error. The chain has TRBV9 and TRBJ2-5; the match to TRBD2 covers 11 bases. Germline V lookup: CDR1 SGDLS, CDR2 YYNGEE. After removal of 6 bases from V and 3 bases from J, the junction contained 10 bases not matched to a gene. The CDR3 has 16 amino acids. This chain's CDR3 is CASIFGTSGLEETQYF. CDR3 in DNA: TGTGCCAGCATCTTCGGGACTAGCGGACTGGAAGAGACCCAGTACTTC.

This clonotype was observed a handful of times. V usage is TRBV5-1 and J usage is TRBJ2-7, with a possible D match to TRBD1 (6 bases). The V and J ends lost 0 bases and 3 bases respectively, with 10 bases between them. CDR1 and CDR2 (germline): SGHRS, YFSETQ. The CDR3 runs to 14 residues. The DNA for the CDR3 is TGCGCCAGCAGCTTGGACAGGGCTTACTACGAGCAGTACTTC. It specifies CASSLDRAYYEQYF.

This clonotype was detected only a few times. This chain uses TRBV27 with TRBJ2-1; 8 positions agree with TRBD2. Trimming at V came to 3 bases and at J to 5 bases, leaving 3 bases not matched to a gene. This CDR3 is built from 14 residues. Germline CDR1 is MNHEY and CDR2 is SMNVEV (reference sequence). CDR3 amino acids: CASSFTSGHNEQFF. The CDR3 DNA sequence: TGTGCCAGCAGTTTCACTAGCGGCCACAATGAGCAGTTCTTC.

V gene TRBV7-2 combines with J gene TRBJ1-6, with 9 bases that match TRBD1. CDR1 and CDR2 (germline): SGHTA, FQGNSA. CDR3 length equals 15 residues. V trimming: 4 bases; J trimming: 5 bases; junction bases outside the gene matches: 3. The CDR3 region has the DNA TGTGCCAGCAGCTCCGGACAGGGGAATAATTCACCCCTCCACTTT. The encoded protein is CASSSGQGNNSPLHF.

The chain has TRBV10-1 and TRBJ2-3, with a possible D match to TRBD2 (6 bases). With 3 bases removed from V and 4 bases from J, the gap between germline ends came to 11 bases. CDR1 WNHNN and CDR2 SYGVQD come from the germline V gene (reference sequence). CDR3 size: 14 residues. The CDR3: CASSEEEGPDTQYF. As DNA, the CDR3 is TGCGCCAGCAGTGAAGAGGAGGGCCCAGATACGCAGTATTTT.

This clonotype has a handful of counts. The J gene is TRBJ2-1, the V gene TRBV5-1, with D perhaps being TRBD1 or TRBD2 (6 bases each). The V end lost 0 bases, the J end lost 4 bases, and 11 bases lay between the germline ends. CDR1 and CDR2 from the germline V gene are SGHRS and YFSETQ. The CDR3 has 15 amino acids. The DNA for the CDR3 is TGCGCCAGCAGCTTGGCCCGGGGGCGATACAATGAGCAGTTCTTC. Its translation is CASSLARGRYNEQFF.

This clonotype was observed a few times. V and J are TRBV4-1 and TRBJ1-3; D is uncertain. Germline loops: CDR1 MGHRA, CDR2 YSYEKL. This CDR3 comprises 15 residues. Trimming shortened V by 5 bases and J by 0 bases, and 11 bases separated the two germline ends. CDR3 DNA: TGCGCCAGCAGCTCTCACCCAGGCTCTGGAAACACCATATATTTT. The encoded protein is CASSSHPGSGNTIYF.

This clonotype was recorded many times. The V and J genes are TRBV6-5 and TRBJ2-1, with 7 bases matching TRBD2. With V trimmed by 9 bases and J by 4 bases, 12 bases remained unmatched. The CDR3 has 15 residues. CDR1 is MNHEY and CDR2 is SVGAGI in the germline V gene. The CDR3 here is CASGGGRSLYNEQFF. The CDR3, as DNA: TGTGCCAGTGGGGGGGGGAGGTCCCTTTACAATGAGCAGTTCTTC.

This clonotype was counted between two and nine times. The chain has TRBV20-1 and TRBJ1-1; no clear D gene. In germline, CDR1 is DFQATT, CDR2 SNEGSKA (reference sequence). The CDR3 covers 12 residues. V was shortened by 2 bases and J by 4 bases, with 8 bases between the two germline ends. The CDR3 loop reads CSARWWTTEAFF. The CDR3 DNA is TGCAGTGCTAGATGGTGGACCACTGAAGCTTTCTTT.